One and the same sample provided the 3 T cell receptor beta chains below, sequenced in a study of blood T cell repertoires in COVID-19. Profiled with immunoSEQ multiplex PCR; TCRdb holds only in-frame clones, not every one. Of around 270,000 clones listed, around 89% are singletons. Specimen: peripheral blood. All receptors come from a middle-aged man with acute or convalescent COVID-19.

This clone was observed a single time. This chain uses TRBV7-8 with TRBJ1-5; D not resolved. This CDR3 contains 16 residues. V was cut by 1 base and J by 1 base, with 11 bases left in between. Germline CDR1 SGHVS, CDR2 FQNEAQ. CDR3 nucleotide sequence: TGTGCCAGCAGCTTAGAGGGAGGGATGAGCAATCAGCCCCAGCATTTT. It yields the protein CASSLEGGMSNQPQHF.

The chain employs TRBV6-5 and TRBJ2-3; TRBD1 matches 9 bases. This CDR3 is 15 amino acids long. Germline CDR1 MNHEY, CDR2 SVGAGI. With V trimmed by 0 bases and J by 3 bases, 1 base remained unmatched. Written as DNA, the CDR3 is TGTGCCAGCAGTTACTCCGGGACAGGGACAGATACGCAGTATTTT. Translated, it gives CASSYSGTGTDTQYF.

This chain connects TRBV2 to TRBJ1-2; D unresolved. The CDR3 is made up of 13 amino acids. Trimming removed 7 bases from V and 9 bases from J, with 18 bases in between. The V gene's germline CDR1 is SNHLY and CDR2 FYNNEI. The DNA for the CDR3 is TGTGCCAGCATCGGCCAGGAATATTTGAGCTACACCTTC. Translation: CASIGQEYLSYTF.